This TCR beta chain was identified in a study of identical twins (TCRdb year 2016). Context from the whole study: To test whether fetal clonotypes persist, this study deep-sequenced TCR alpha and beta repertoires from monozygotic twins, from unrelated adults of various ages, and from cord blood. To rule out contamination, the twin experiments were replicated at different times with different library preparation protocols. Summary of the overall study and its limitations: In monozygotic twins, out-of-frame TCR alpha sharing was systematically underestimated by recombination models, although the models agreed with sharing between unrelated individuals. Compared with coincidental sharing between unrelated individuals, out-of-frame TCR alpha sequences shared between twins had an excess of sequences with low generation probability. Because the same donors could not be followed over many years, the conclusions relied on cross-sectional statistical analysis. Invariant T cells such as MAIT and iNKT could partly confound zero-insertion analyses, though diverse VJ usage argued against this for most clonotypes. The excess sharing between twins in beta out-of-frame sequences was weaker because fewer shared sequences reduced the signal-to-noise ratio. Fewer insertions were carried by abundant cord blood beta clonotypes, a similar but weaker trend appeared in young adult naive repertoires, and no such trend appeared in memory repertoires.

This clonotype has a handful of counts. Its antigen remains undetermined. No base-level quality is on record; no much larger clone is a single base apart. Every donor was a healthy Caucasian. The twin cohort comprised three pairs of female monozygotic twins, all aged roughly 18 to 30 years. CD4+ and CD8+ T cell populations were isolated with positive isolation kits from Invitrogen. Receptors were amplified or captured by 5' RACE. Sequencing was carried out with an Illumina HiSeq 2000. Template switching added a universal primer binding site, and the final cDNA carried a unique molecular identifier that allowed TCR cDNA molecules to be counted accurately. First-strand cDNA for TCR alpha and beta chains was synthesized from specific primers in the conserved constant-segment region. To control for contamination, every cDNA library was double barcoded, receiving both a SMART-Mk sample barcode and Illumina barcodes. TruSeq adapter sequences along with Illumina sample barcodes were introduced in two successive PCR steps. The TCR alpha and beta cDNA libraries were sequenced on the Illumina HiSeq platform using custom primers. The paper's data handling went like this. MiGEC processed the raw reads to extract unique molecular identifiers, while MiXCR was used to determine the CDR3 positions. For each individual, recombination models were inferred using an EM algorithm with the repgenHMM and IGoR tools. Shared clonotypes were analyzed with the tcR package in R, and sharing was normalized by the product of cloneset sizes. To study raw recombination free of thymic and clonal selection effects, out-of-frame nonproductive sequences were analyzed. Using fastp at Q25 and MiXCR, TCRdb reprocessed the public reads and kept productive beta chains. Each record represents a unique CDR3 protein, reported with the most common genes and DNA among its rows. The V and J calls and clone size are TCRdb's, not the authors'. The sample includes 250,000 or so distinct CDR3 sequences, with about 8.3% observed a single time. The ten largest clones add up to 3% of the sample.

Trimming removed 3 bases from V and 10 bases from J, leaving 13 bases between the germline ends. The CDR3 numbers 12 residues from cysteine through phenylalanine. Only CDR3 DNA is held: 36 bases, read in frame from base 1. For CDR1 and CDR2, the germline V gene lists SQVTM and ANQGSEA. These same records also appear under a second study, on yellow fever vaccine responses in identical twins. The second publication reports: According to the authors, the vaccine-induced T cell response in identical twins seemed to be partly convergent and partly specific to each individual. In identical twins, the study followed T cell clones that responded to the vaccine with precision.

The TCR sequence derives from a young woman in good health. The sample consisted of CD8+ T cells sorted from blood. The rearranged segments are TRBV29-1 and TRBJ2-1; the D gene is perhaps TRBD1 or TRBD2, each of them matching over 5 bases. CDR3 protein: CSVDGGRAEQFF. The DNA sequence is as follows: TGCAGCGTTGATGGGGGTCGGGCGGAGCAGTTCTTC.